This is a list of T cell receptor beta chains from one sample in a study of CD8 T cells in ankylosing spondylitis. TCRdb re-called the 5' RACE reads through MiXCR, storing one row per CDR3 protein. The sample yields more than 500,000 distinct CDR3 sequences, over 4% seen once. Sequenced sample: blood, either unsorted or a sorted T cell fraction (not recorded which). Source of these receptors: a male donor with ankylosing spondylitis. The CDR3 runs from the conserved cysteine through the conserved F or W. Clone size, where shown, is once, few, many, or a class for clones that have expanded.

many	TRBV28	TRBJ2-7	CASSLEMGIYEQYF
many	TRBV6-5	TRBJ2-7	CASSFQYSRGYEQYF
many	TRBV7-8	TRBJ1-3	CASSLGSGFSGNTIYF
many	TRBV5-6	TRBJ2-3	CASSLALEGRDSDTQYF
many	TRBV6-2/TRBV6-3	TRBJ1-5	CASSYSRDRGDQPQHF
few	TRBV5-1	TRBJ2-7	CASREGQLSYEQYF
many	TRBV7-9	TRBJ2-3	CASSSAAGQYF
-	TRBV28	TRBJ2-5	CASSETGPQETQYF
many	TRBV28	TRBJ1-2	CASSWVGPGYTF
many	TRBV12-3/TRBV12-4	TRBJ2-1	CASSTASAPRRFF
many	TRBV9	TRBJ1-1	CASSVDLGPHTEAFF
many	TRBV7-8	TRBJ2-3	CASSRARTSTDTQYF
many	TRBV7-2	TRBJ2-3	CASSTPSGRPEDTQYF
many	TRBV20-1	TRBJ2-5	CSARNLETQYF
many	TRBV28	TRBJ1-5	CASRLTGDHQPQHF
many	TRBV5-1	TRBJ1-1	CASSLVKGDTEAFF
many	TRBV7-8	TRBJ1-2	CASSLTATGGYTF
-	TRBV6-2/TRBV6-3	TRBJ2-3	CASPPQRESSTDTQYF
many	TRBV5-1	TRBJ2-1	CASSLFPGSDEQFF
many	TRBV2	TRBJ1-1	CASSPGRRTTEAFF
many	TRBV4-2	TRBJ2-1	CASSPSGSTSGRLYEQFF
many	TRBV28	TRBJ2-3	CASSFPTGRRTDTQYF
many	TRBV7-2	TRBJ1-3	CASSRTGHTSSGNTIYF
many	TRBV10-3	TRBJ1-1	CAISEPTGGYTEAFF
few	TRBV20-1	TRBJ1-5	CSARALSDRDQPQHF
-	TRBV7-2	TRBJ1-3	CASSFNRGPGNTIYF
many	TRBV24-1	TRBJ1-1	CATSDSMNTEAFF
-	TRBV2	TRBJ2-2	CASSDAGAPTGELFF
many	TRBV7-2	TRBJ1-2	CASSLMAARSGGYTF
many	TRBV27	TRBJ2-5	CASRKTGDQETQYF
-	TRBV11-2	TRBJ1-1	CASRQGPNTEAFF
many	TRBV29-1	TRBJ1-1	CSASTGGRAEAFF
few	TRBV29-1	TRBJ2-7	CSVGGRSSYEQYF
many	TRBV3-1	TRBJ1-2	CASSQVGGNYGYTF
many	TRBV5-1	TRBJ2-7	CASSSAGGIGLESYEQYF
many	TRBV9	TRBJ1-1	CASSVSGQNFMNTEAFF
many	TRBV11-2	TRBJ1-6	CASSLVGTASPLHF
many	TRBV4-2	TRBJ2-1	CASSQGIPGQGESDEQFF
many	TRBV4-2	TRBJ1-3	CASSDRQGSSGNTIYF
many	TRBV29-1	TRBJ1-2	CSGLGQGHGYTF
many	TRBV6-5	TRBJ2-3	CASSYRQGRQDTQYF
-	TRBV28	TRBJ2-7	CATYPTGTSYEQYF
many	TRBV7-2	TRBJ2-3	CASSLRYRAEWYF
many	TRBV5-1	TRBJ1-2	CASSSRQGDGGYTF
many	TRBV12-3/TRBV12-4	TRBJ1-3	CASSFRYSGNTIYF
many	TRBV25-1	TRBJ2-7	CASSESFLAGGYEQYF